What follows describes a single T cell receptor (beta chain). Its antigen is unidentified. This entry comes from a study of T cells in tumors after PD-1 blockade. Turning to the study itself: Mean per tumor sample: tens of thousands of templates (554-99,264), thousands of unique clonotypes. General study results and limits: Peripheral recruitment is suggested, as some novel exhausted tumor clones were in pre-treatment blood.

The method was immunoSEQ multiplex PCR; TCRdb's version includes in-frame clones alone and lacks a portion of them. Of approximately 6,300 clones listed, 60% to 80% are singletons. Tumor biopsies came from the same primary tumor site before and after PD-1 blockade. Tumor or blood genomic DNA was sequenced, with inputs of about 600 ng to 6,500 ng. CDR1 and CDR2 (germline): GTSNPN, SVGIG (reference sequence). This CDR3 region has 17 residues. Trimming removed 2 bases from V and 2 bases from J, with 20 bases in between. This chain joins TRBV30 and TRBJ2-3, with D unclear. Sequenced material: tumor tissue, taken before anti-PD-1 treatment. The receptor comes from a human donor with basal cell carcinoma. CDR3: CAWSSNDGPKSTDTQYF. The CDR3 coding sequence is TGTGCCTGGAGTTCGAACGACGGGCCAAAGTCCACAGATACGCAGTATTTT.